These T cell receptor beta chains were read from a single sample in a study of CD8+ T cells in alopecia areata. The repertoire was sequenced with immunoSEQ multiplex PCR; TCRdb's copy has only in-frame clones and lacks some. The sample includes roughly 200,000 clones, around 58% seen only once; the top ten take roughly an eighth. The sample in question was CD8+ T cells sorted from blood, obtained at week 24, from a patient treated with tofacitinib. All receptors derive from a human donor with alopecia areata. Both conserved end residues are part of each CDR3. A D gene is named only where the DNA matches it firmly. Expanded clones get a size class; other rows say once, few or many, or leave the size out.

>TRBJ1-5|TRBV7-9|few|NA
TGTGCCAGCAGCTTAGAGGGTTTCCGGCAGCCCCAGCATTTT
CASSLEGFRQPQHF
>TRBJ1-2|TRBV4-1|NA|NA
TGCGCCAGCAGCCAAGTATGGGGGGAGGGAGTCTATGGCTACACCTTC
CASSQVWGEGVYGYTF
>TRBJ1-2|TRBV5-1|NA|NA
TGCGCCAGCAGCTTGGAACCGACCGCTAACTATGGCTACACCTTC
CASSLEPTANYGYTF
>TRBJ2-1|TRBV20-1|few|NA
TGCAGTGGACAGGTCTACAATGAGCAGTTCTTC
CSGQVYNEQFF
>TRBJ1-2|TRBV7-2|NA|NA
TGTGCCAGCAGCTTACATTCAGGGCTCTCCTATGGCTACACCTTC
CASSLHSGLSYGYTF
>TRBJ1-1|TRBV27|NA|NA
TGTGCCAGCAGTTTCGGGAATACTGAAGCTTTCTTT
CASSFGNTEAFF
>TRBJ1-5|TRBV27|NA|NA
TGTGCCAGCAGTTCGGAGAATCAGCCCCAGCATTTT
CASSSENQPQHF
>TRBJ2-2|TRBV29-1|few|TRBD1
TGCAGCGGTCTGGGACAGGGGACCGGGGAGCTGTTTTTT
CSGLGQGTGELFF
>TRBJ1-2|TRBV29-1|NA|TRBD1
TGCAGCGTTGGGCAGGGGGACACCTTC
CSVGQGDTF
>TRBJ1-2|TRBV13|few|NA
TGTGCCAGCAGCTTAGGCCGGAGTCTCTATGGCTACACCTTC
CASSLGRSLYGYTF
>TRBJ2-3|TRBV14|NA|NA
TGTGCCAGCAGCCTAGTCACAGATACGCAGTATTTT
CASSLVTDTQYF
>TRBJ2-5|TRBV12-5|NA|TRBD2
TGTGCTAGTGCCCGGGCCGGGAGGCTAGCCCAGTACTTC
CASARAGRLAQYF
>TRBJ2-2|TRBV29-1|NA|TRBD2
TGCAGCGCCGCCCTAGGGACTAGCTACGCCGGGGAGCTGTTTTTT
CSAALGTSYAGELFF
>TRBJ1-5|TRBV27|NA|NA
TGTGCCAGCAGTTTAGGGGGTGTAGGTCAGCCCCAGCATTTT
CASSLGGVGQPQHF
>TRBJ1-4|TRBV7-8|NA|TRBD1
TGTGCCAGCAGCTCCACAGGGGCAACTAATGAAAAACTGTTTTTT
CASSSTGATNEKLFF
>TRBJ2-5|TRBV27|NA|TRBD2
TGTGCCAGCAGGGGGACTAGCGGAGAGACCCAGTACTTC
CASRGTSGETQYF
>TRBJ2-7|TRBV7-9|NA|TRBD1
TGTGCCAGCAGCATCGGACAGGGATCATCCTACGAGCAGTACTTC
CASSIGQGSSYEQYF
>TRBJ1-2|TRBV9|NA|TRBD1
TGTGCCAGCAGCGCGGGGACAGAGACTAACTATGGCTACACCTTC
CASSAGTETNYGYTF
>TRBJ1-1|TRBV27|NA|NA
TGTGCCAGCAGTTTATCAGGGGAAGCTTTCTTT
CASSLSGEAFF
>TRBJ2-5|TRBV6-5|NA|TRBD1
TGTGCCAGCAGGACAGGGGTGGGGGAGACCCAGTACTTC
CASRTGVGETQYF
>TRBJ2-7|TRBV4-1|NA|TRBD2
TGCGCCAGCAGCCAAGAGGGCCCTGGGACTAGCGGGACCTACGAGCAGTACTTC
CASSQEGPGTSGTYEQYF
>TRBJ2-3|TRBV18|few|NA
TGTGCCAGCTCACCTCGGGACCTAATGGGCGATACGCAGTATTTT
CASSPRDLMGDTQYF
>TRBJ1-1|TRBV5-1|NA|NA
TGCGCCAGCAGCTCGGACGGGCCTGAAGCTTTCTTT
CASSSDGPEAFF
>TRBJ1-1|TRBV6-5|NA|NA
TGTGCCAGCAGAGGCCGAGGGGACGGCACTGAAGCTTTCTTT
CASRGRGDGTEAFF
>TRBJ1-5|TRBV13|few|TRBD1
TGTGCCAGCAGCTTCGGACAGGGGGCTGCTCAGCCCCAGCATTTT
CASSFGQGAAQPQHF
>TRBJ2-1|TRBV7-9|few|NA
TGTGCCAGCAGGGACTACGGGGATGAGCAGTTCTTC
CASRDYGDEQFF
>TRBJ2-3|TRBV15|few|TRBD2
TGTGCCACCAGCGGAGAGCGGGGGGCCACAGATACGCAGTATTTT
CATSGERGATDTQYF
>TRBJ1-3|TRBV13|few|NA
TGTGCCAGCATCCCCCGGGCGGAGCCGGTATACTCTGGAAACACCATATATTTT
CASIPRAEPVYSGNTIYF
>TRBJ2-1|TRBV4-2|once|NA
TGTGCCAGCAGCCCCGCCTACAATGAGCAGTTCTTC
CASSPAYNEQFF
>TRBJ2-1|TRBV18|NA|TRBD1
TGTGCCAGCTCACTGGGACAGGGGTTCAATGAGCAGTTCTTC
CASSLGQGFNEQFF
>TRBJ1-1|TRBV13|NA|NA
TGTGCCAGCAGCCCCCGGGAGGGGATGAACACTGAAGCTTTCTTT
CASSPREGMNTEAFF
>TRBJ2-3|TRBV4-1|NA|NA
TGCGCCAGCAGCATCAGGACACGGGGTAGCACAGATACGCAGTATTTT
CASSIRTRGSTDTQYF
>TRBJ2-7|TRBV15|NA|NA
TGTGCCACCAGCTCCAACCGGGACACCAACCGGTCTCCGACTTACGAGCAGTACTTC
CATSSNRDTNRSPTYEQYF
>TRBJ2-6|TRBV10-3|few|NA
TGTGCCATCAGTGAGAGGCAGGGAACGAGCTCTGGGGCCAACGTCCTGACTTTC
CAISERQGTSSGANVLTF
>TRBJ2-7|TRBV27|NA|NA
TGTGCCAGCAGTTTAGGTCAGCCAGCCTACGAGCAGTACTTC
CASSLGQPAYEQYF
>TRBJ1-1|TRBV5-6|NA|NA
TGTGCCAGCCATCGAACGAACACTGAAGCTTTCTTT
CASHRTNTEAFF
>TRBJ2-1|TRBV6-6|NA|NA
TGTGCCAGCAGTTTCACGACTGAACCCTACTACAATGAGCAGTTCTTC
CASSFTTEPYYNEQFF
>TRBJ2-3|TRBV15|NA|TRBD1
TGTGCCACCAGCAGGACAGGGATGTACACAGATACGCAGTATTTT
CATSRTGMYTDTQYF
>TRBJ2-4|TRBV6-5|NA|NA
TGTGCCAGAGGGCAACTAGCCAAAAACATTCAGTACTTC
CARGQLAKNIQYF
>TRBJ2-2|TRBV7-2|NA|NA
TGTGCCAGCAGCTTTAACGGGGAGCTGTTTTTT
CASSFNGELFF
>TRBJ1-2|TRBV5-1|NA|NA
TGCGCCAGCAGCTCGGAAGTCCAGGGTGGAGAGATTGGCTACACCTTC
CASSSEVQGGEIGYTF
>TRBJ2-3|TRBV27|NA|NA
TGTGCCAGCAGTACGTCCCGTGGACGGCAGGGAGATACGCAGTATTTT
CASSTSRGRQGDTQYF
>TRBJ2-7|TRBV4-1|NA|NA
TGCGCCAGCAGCCAGGACCCCCCCAACCTTTCCTACGAGCAGTACTTC
CASSQDPPNLSYEQYF
>TRBJ2-7|TRBV27|NA|NA
TGTGCCAGCAGTTTTTTAGGAGGGGGCGTAAAGTCCTACGAGCAGTACTTC
CASSFLGGGVKSYEQYF
>TRBJ1-2|TRBV30|NA|NA
TGTGCCTGGAGTTTGACAGAGGTCGGCTACTATGGCTACACCTTC
CAWSLTEVGYYGYTF
>TRBJ2-7|TRBV29-1|few|NA
TGCAGCGTCGCACCTTGGCAGAGAACGGTCCACGAGCAGTACTTC
CSVAPWQRTVHEQYF
>TRBJ1-6|TRBV4-1|once|NA
TGCGCCAGCAGCCAACTCGGGAGGGCCGGGAATTCACCCCTCCACTTT
CASSQLGRAGNSPLHF
>TRBJ1-2|TRBV12-5|NA|TRBD1
TGTGCTCCCAGGGGGAACTATGGCTACACCTTC
CAPRGNYGYTF
>TRBJ2-5|TRBV29-1|NA|NA
TGCAGCGCCGAGGGGCTCTCAGAAACCCAGTACTTC
CSAEGLSETQYF
>TRBJ2-6|TRBV13|few|NA
TGTGCCAGCAGCCCTTGGACGGGGAGCTCTGGGGCCAACGTCCTGACTTTC
CASSPWTGSSGANVLTF
>TRBJ2-7|TRBV7-9|NA|TRBD1
TGTGCCAGCAGCCCCCGGGACAGGGTCTACGAGCAGTACTTC
CASSPRDRVYEQYF
>TRBJ2-7|TRBV2|NA|NA
TGTGCCAGCAGTGGAGGAAAAGGCGAGCAGTACTTC
CASSGGKGEQYF
>TRBJ2-7|TRBV5-1|NA|TRBD1
TGCGCCAGCAGCCCGCCCGGGACAGGATCCTACGAGCAGTACTTC
CASSPPGTGSYEQYF